What follows describes a single T cell receptor beta chain. Its antigen is not known. The data originate from a study of regulatory T cells in long-lasting Graves disease. Arm-PCR of CDR3 regions and iRepertoire HTBI primers were the basis on which TCR beta libraries were built. TCRdb reprocessed the multiplex PCR reads with MiXCR, giving one entry per CDR3 protein. Of a few hundred thousand distinct CDR3 sequences listed, approximately 25% are singletons. Specified time point: persistent/refractory GD, antithyroid drugs over 5 years with positive TRAb. PBMC-derived RNA was used for the TCR library. Patients were from an endocrinology department in Xi'an, China. Germline lookup yields CDR1 MGHDK and CDR2 SYGVNS. The trim removed 3 bases at V and 6 bases at J, leaving 5 bases unmatched. The CDR3 sequence is 15 residues long. Study-level results: TRBV28, TRBJ1-2 and TRBJ2-5 were favored in persistent disease. Among persistent patients, a larger number of public clonotypes were shared (about 2,700) than among newly diagnosed patients (around 980).

This clonotype originated in a woman in her thirties or forties with Graves disease. This specimen consisted of peripheral blood mononuclear cells (PBMCs), obtained when the disease was refractory, from a patient treated with antithyroid drugs. J is TRBJ2-1 and V is TRBV25-1; the match to TRBD2 covers 10 bases. The CDR3 nucleotides read TGTGCCAGCAGTGATACTAGCGGGGCCGGCAATGAGCAGTTCTTC. Its translation: CASSDTSGAGNEQFF.